The entry below describes one T cell receptor (beta chain). The source of the sample is a study of PD-1 blockade in classical Hodgkin lymphoma. Germline CDR1 and CDR2: SGHRS and YFSETQ. Trimming pared 1 base from V and 3 bases from J, leaving 11 bases between. The CDR3 runs to 15 residues. Assay used: immunoSEQ multiplex PCR; TCRdb lists only in-frame clones, some missing. The table has 100,000 or so clones, about 92% seen once. The time point: cycle 4 day 1 (C4D1), after 5 to 7 weeks of nivolumab. In every patient, relapse followed autologous stem cell transplantation, while exposure to brentuximab vedotin differed.

This material consisted of peripheral blood mononuclear cells (PBMCs), taken before the fourth cycle of nivolumab. The receptor's source is a human donor with classical Hodgkin lymphoma. The chain is built from TRBV5-1 and TRBJ1-5; D is unclear. The CDR3 nucleotides are TGCGCCAGCAGCTTGATGTCCGGGCCCAATCAGCCCCAGCATTTT. It encodes CASSLMSGPNQPQHF.